Listed here is a single T cell receptor beta chain. Its antigen is unknown. Germline V gene sequence: CDR1 SEHNR, CDR2 FQNEAQ (reference sequence). V was trimmed by 2 bases and J by 4 bases, leaving 15 bases between them. The CDR3 has 15 amino acids. This sample stems from a study of shared clonotypes between healthy human individuals. Positively selected for CCR7, the CD45RO-negative cells used as naive CD8 cells excluded terminally differentiated effector memory CD45RA+ cells. Healthy and HIV-negative, the adult donors had no recent acute infections or vaccinations. Study outcomes and limitations: Donor clonotype sharing was expected to depend on sequencing depth.

TCRdb's table, derived via immunoSEQ multiplex PCR, lists solely in-frame clones and lacks some. This sample has over 2,000,000 clones, with around 93% found just once. This receptor was obtained from a man aged 18 to 30 in good health. Some clones in this sample may be carry-over from other donors' samples. J is TRBJ2-7 and V is TRBV7-9; tentatively, D is TRBD2 (6 bases). Sequencing was carried out using naive CD8+ T cells from PBMCs. The CDR3 reads CASSLTGVRYYEQYF. The DNA for the CDR3 is TGTGCCAGCAGCTTAACGGGAGTAAGATATTACGAGCAGTACTTC.